The 2 T cell receptor beta chains listed next were all sequenced from one sample in a study of blood T cell repertoires in COVID-19. TCRdb's copy holds only in-frame clones and misses some; the assay was immunoSEQ multiplex PCR. The sample holds roughly 200,000 clones, around 83% seen once. The sample comprised peripheral blood. These receptors came from a woman aged 45-59 years with COVID-19, enrolled during active disease.

This clone appeared once. This sequence joins TRBV7-8 and TRBJ1-1; D is unresolved. V gave up 2 bases and J gave up 5 bases, with 18 bases separating them. This CDR3 spans 16 amino acids. Germline V gene lookup returns CDR1 SGHVS and CDR2 FQNEAQ. CDR3 in amino acids: CASSLSLGLGGTEAFF. CDR3 sequence (DNA): TGTGCCAGCAGCTTATCATTGGGCCTGGGTGGGACTGAAGCTTTCTTT.

This sequence joins TRBV5-6 and TRBJ2-5; 9 bases are shared with TRBD1. The germline V gene encodes CDR1 SGHDT and CDR2 YYEEEE. V was pared by 4 bases and J by 5 bases, with 18 bases of the junction left unmatched. CDR3 length: 18 amino acids. The CDR3 DNA reads as TGTGCCAGCAGCGGTCAGGACAGGGGTTTCCTTCGACAGGAGACCCAGTACTTC. This codes for CASSGQDRGFLRQETQYF.